The 18 T cell receptor beta chains below come from one sample, sequenced in a study of T cells after posttransplantation cyclophosphamide. Profiling relied on immunoSEQ multiplex PCR, and the TCRdb table lists in-frame clones only, not all of them. Altogether 30,000 to 45,000 clones were found in the sample, and no singletons occur. Sequencing was carried out using PBMCs. Receptors were obtained from a girl under 18 in good health, CMV-negative, and a related stem cell transplant donor.

This clone was recorded many times. V gene TRBV6-4 combines with J gene TRBJ2-7, with 10 bases that match TRBD1. The germline gives CDR1 MRHNA, CDR2 SNTAGT. V trimming: 3 bases; J trimming: 4 bases; junction bases outside the gene matches: 9. This CDR3 contains 16 residues. The CDR3 bases are TGTGCCAGCAGTGAAGTGGGGGACAGGGGTGGGTACGAGCAGTACTTC. Translating gives CASSEVGDRGGYEQYF.

This clone was seen more than once but under ten times. This chain connects TRBV4-1 to TRBJ2-7, with 9 bases fitting TRBD1. This CDR3 contains 18 residues. V lost 0 bases and J lost 2; bases outside the gene matches: 11. Germline-derived CDR1 and CDR2 are MGHRA and YSYEKL. CDR3 loop: CASSQDWARDRVPYEQYF. The CDR3, as DNA: TGCGCCAGCAGCCAAGATTGGGCGCGGGACAGGGTACCCTACGAGCAGTACTTC.

The chain is built from TRBV7-8 and TRBJ2-5, with D possibly TRBD1 on 6 matching bases. The end of the DNA is better explained by TRBJ2-7, so the J call may be wrong. Germline CDR1 is SGHVS and CDR2 is FQNEAQ. This CDR3 has 14 amino acids. CDR3 nucleotide sequence: TGTGCCAGCAGCTTAGGGGGGCCTCTTTACGAGCAGTACTTC. It yields the protein CASSLGGPLYEQYF.

This clone has ten or more counts. The rearrangement joins TRBV2 to TRBJ2-7; 11 bases fit TRBD2. The germline gives CDR1 SNHLY, CDR2 FYNNEI. The CDR3 consists of 14 residues. The trim removed 5 bases at V and 3 bases at J, leaving 3 bases unmatched. CDR3 sequence (DNA): TGTGCCAGCAGTTCGACTAGCGGGGTCTACGAGCAGTACTTC. Protein product: CASSSTSGVYEQYF.

This clone was recorded at least ten times. The chain carries TRBV6-4 and TRBJ2-1; 7 positions agree with TRBD1. Per germline, CDR1 MRHNA and CDR2 SNTAGT. Trimming at V came to 6 bases and at J to 6 bases, leaving 5 bases not matched to a gene. There are 13 residues in the CDR3. The CDR3 region is CASSTGATNEQFF. The CDR3 nucleotides read TGTGCCAGCAGCACAGGGGCAACCAATGAGCAGTTCTTC.

The gene calls are TRBV6-1 and TRBJ1-6; a weak D match, TRBD1 (5 bases). The CDR3 consists of 17 residues. Looked up from germline, CDR1 is MNHNS and CDR2 is SASEGT. V was clipped by 0 bases and J by 5 bases, with 14 bases between them. CDR3 bases: TGTGCCAGCAGTGAAGCGCTCGGGGGAGGCGATAATTCACCCCTCCACTTT. This codes for CASSEALGGGDNSPLHF.

This clone showed up many times. This chain uses TRBV5-1 with TRBJ1-2; D uncertain. Germline V gives CDR1 SGHRS, CDR2 YFSETQ. This CDR3 is built from 13 residues. V gave up 3 bases and J gave up 2 bases, with 8 bases separating them. The CDR3 spells CASSSDGNYGYTF. CDR3 nucleotide sequence: TGCGCCAGCAGCTCCGACGGGAACTATGGCTACACCTTC.

This clone has more than one count but fewer than ten. The chain employs TRBV7-9 and TRBJ2-5, with D unresolved. The J call may be faulty, since TRBJ2-7 better matches the DNA end. The CDR3 covers 14 residues. Germline CDR1 and CDR2: SEHNR and FQNEAQ (reference sequence). The CDR3 DNA is TGTGCCAGCAGCTTATCAGCGATCTCCTACGAGCAGTACTTC. It is translated as CASSLSAISYEQYF.

There are a few counts of this clone. This chain uses TRBV6-5 with TRBJ1-2; 7 nucleotides match TRBD1. The CDR3 runs 14 residues. V was clipped by 0 bases and J by 4 bases; unmatched bases: 2. The V gene's germline CDR1 is MNHEY and CDR2 SVGAGI. CDR3 sequence reads: CASSYSGQTYGYTF. The CDR3 DNA follows: TGTGCCAGCAGTTACTCGGGACAGACCTATGGCTACACCTTC.

This clone was seen a few times. The CDR3 DNA reads as TGTGCCAGCAGCCTAGCGGGGGACAATGAGCAGTTCTTC. As protein: CASSLAGDNEQFF. The gene calls are TRBV2 and TRBJ2-1; 10 bases match TRBD2. The CDR3 spans 13 residues. Per the germline V gene, CDR1 is SNHLY and CDR2 is FYNNEI. J gave up 5 bases and V 6 bases, and 1 base lay outside the gene matches.

J is TRBJ2-5 and V is TRBV30; 10 nucleotides align to TRBD2. CDR1 is GTSNPN, CDR2 SVGIG, per germline (reference sequence). There are 13 residues in the CDR3. The ends lost 8 bases at V and 4 bases at J; junction bases unmatched: 7. CDR3 DNA: TGTGCCACGTCTAGCGGGAGCAGAGAGACCCAGTACTTC. This codes for CATSSGSRETQYF.

This clone showed up many times. This chain joins TRBV4-3 and TRBJ2-7, with 8 bases aligning to TRBD2. V lost 0 bases to trimming and J lost 1 base; unmatched junction nucleotides: 5. Germline CDR1 reads LGHNA; CDR2 reads YSLEER. The CDR3 is 16 amino acids. The CDR3 loop is CASSQDWLAGSYEQYF. In nucleotides, the CDR3 is TGCGCCAGCAGCCAAGATTGGCTAGCGGGTTCCTACGAGCAGTACTTC.

The sample holds many counts of this clone. The chain recombines TRBV7-2 with TRBJ2-6; 9 bases line up with TRBD1. Germline V gives CDR1 SGHTA, CDR2 FQGNSA. The CDR3 is 17 residues long. With V trimmed by 5 bases and J by 5 bases, 10 bases remained unmatched. The CDR3 coding sequence is TGTGCCAGCAGCGCGGGACAGGGTTCTAGGAGGGCCAACGTCCTGACTTTC. It is translated as CASSAGQGSRRANVLTF.

This clone was observed a handful of times. The chain recombines TRBV9 with TRBJ2-3; perhaps TRBD2 as D (5 bases). The ends were cut back, 4 bases at V and 0 bases at J, with 15 bases in the middle. The V gene's germline CDR1 is SGDLS and CDR2 YYNGEE. CDR3 length equals 16 residues. The DNA of the CDR3 is TGTGCCAGCAGCAGTTATCCCGGACTTAGCACAGATACGCAGTATTTT. This gives the protein CASSSYPGLSTDTQYF.

This clone occurred many times. The CDR3 is CASRPTTGRGANYGYTF. CDR3 in DNA: TGTGCCAGTAGGCCGACCACAGGGCGAGGGGCTAACTATGGCTACACCTTC. The V and J genes are TRBV19 and TRBJ1-2; TRBD1 is a possible D gene (6 bases). V shed 6 bases and J shed 0 bases, with 20 bases lying between them. The CDR3 length is 17 residues. CDR1 and CDR2 (germline): LNHDA, SQIVND (reference sequence).

There are many counts of this clone. The chain carries TRBV28 and TRBJ1-2; D might be TRBD1 (6 bases). Per the germline V gene, CDR1 is MDHEN and CDR2 is SYDVKM. Trimming left V 6 bases short and J 6 bases short, with 26 bases between. There are 17 residues in the CDR3. CDR3 residues: CASRTILKAGAWDGYTF. CDR3 in DNA: TGTGCCAGCAGAACCATCCTCAAGGCGGGGGCATGGGATGGCTACACCTTC.

This clone was recorded at least ten times. DNA for the CDR3: TGCGCCACAGGGGAAGATGGGACACCTCACACCGGGGAGCTGTTTTTT. Translation gives CATGEDGTPHTGELFF. The V call is TRBV5-1, the J call TRBJ2-2; D perhaps matches TRBD1 (6 bases). V was pared by 9 bases and J by 3 bases, with 21 bases between. CDR1 and CDR2 (germline): SGHRS, YFSETQ. This CDR3 spans 16 amino acids. The full variable domain, in which reference TRBV5-1 and TRBJ2-2 provide the parts outside the CDR3, is KAGVTQTPRYLIKTRGQQVTLSCSPISGHRSVSWYQQTPGQGLQFLFEYFSETQRNKGNFPGRFSGRQFSNSRSEMNVSTLELGDSALYLCATGEDGTPHTGELFFGEGSRLTVL.

The gene calls are TRBV11-2 and TRBJ2-7; 9 positions agree with TRBD2. The germline V gene encodes CDR1 SGHAT and CDR2 FQNNGV. The V gene end was trimmed by 0 bases and the J gene end by 3 bases; junction bases not matched to a gene: 3. This CDR3 has 15 residues. This CDR3 reads CASSLEGSGSYEQYF. CDR3 nucleotide sequence: TGTGCCAGCAGCTTAGAGGGTAGCGGGAGCTACGAGCAGTACTTC.